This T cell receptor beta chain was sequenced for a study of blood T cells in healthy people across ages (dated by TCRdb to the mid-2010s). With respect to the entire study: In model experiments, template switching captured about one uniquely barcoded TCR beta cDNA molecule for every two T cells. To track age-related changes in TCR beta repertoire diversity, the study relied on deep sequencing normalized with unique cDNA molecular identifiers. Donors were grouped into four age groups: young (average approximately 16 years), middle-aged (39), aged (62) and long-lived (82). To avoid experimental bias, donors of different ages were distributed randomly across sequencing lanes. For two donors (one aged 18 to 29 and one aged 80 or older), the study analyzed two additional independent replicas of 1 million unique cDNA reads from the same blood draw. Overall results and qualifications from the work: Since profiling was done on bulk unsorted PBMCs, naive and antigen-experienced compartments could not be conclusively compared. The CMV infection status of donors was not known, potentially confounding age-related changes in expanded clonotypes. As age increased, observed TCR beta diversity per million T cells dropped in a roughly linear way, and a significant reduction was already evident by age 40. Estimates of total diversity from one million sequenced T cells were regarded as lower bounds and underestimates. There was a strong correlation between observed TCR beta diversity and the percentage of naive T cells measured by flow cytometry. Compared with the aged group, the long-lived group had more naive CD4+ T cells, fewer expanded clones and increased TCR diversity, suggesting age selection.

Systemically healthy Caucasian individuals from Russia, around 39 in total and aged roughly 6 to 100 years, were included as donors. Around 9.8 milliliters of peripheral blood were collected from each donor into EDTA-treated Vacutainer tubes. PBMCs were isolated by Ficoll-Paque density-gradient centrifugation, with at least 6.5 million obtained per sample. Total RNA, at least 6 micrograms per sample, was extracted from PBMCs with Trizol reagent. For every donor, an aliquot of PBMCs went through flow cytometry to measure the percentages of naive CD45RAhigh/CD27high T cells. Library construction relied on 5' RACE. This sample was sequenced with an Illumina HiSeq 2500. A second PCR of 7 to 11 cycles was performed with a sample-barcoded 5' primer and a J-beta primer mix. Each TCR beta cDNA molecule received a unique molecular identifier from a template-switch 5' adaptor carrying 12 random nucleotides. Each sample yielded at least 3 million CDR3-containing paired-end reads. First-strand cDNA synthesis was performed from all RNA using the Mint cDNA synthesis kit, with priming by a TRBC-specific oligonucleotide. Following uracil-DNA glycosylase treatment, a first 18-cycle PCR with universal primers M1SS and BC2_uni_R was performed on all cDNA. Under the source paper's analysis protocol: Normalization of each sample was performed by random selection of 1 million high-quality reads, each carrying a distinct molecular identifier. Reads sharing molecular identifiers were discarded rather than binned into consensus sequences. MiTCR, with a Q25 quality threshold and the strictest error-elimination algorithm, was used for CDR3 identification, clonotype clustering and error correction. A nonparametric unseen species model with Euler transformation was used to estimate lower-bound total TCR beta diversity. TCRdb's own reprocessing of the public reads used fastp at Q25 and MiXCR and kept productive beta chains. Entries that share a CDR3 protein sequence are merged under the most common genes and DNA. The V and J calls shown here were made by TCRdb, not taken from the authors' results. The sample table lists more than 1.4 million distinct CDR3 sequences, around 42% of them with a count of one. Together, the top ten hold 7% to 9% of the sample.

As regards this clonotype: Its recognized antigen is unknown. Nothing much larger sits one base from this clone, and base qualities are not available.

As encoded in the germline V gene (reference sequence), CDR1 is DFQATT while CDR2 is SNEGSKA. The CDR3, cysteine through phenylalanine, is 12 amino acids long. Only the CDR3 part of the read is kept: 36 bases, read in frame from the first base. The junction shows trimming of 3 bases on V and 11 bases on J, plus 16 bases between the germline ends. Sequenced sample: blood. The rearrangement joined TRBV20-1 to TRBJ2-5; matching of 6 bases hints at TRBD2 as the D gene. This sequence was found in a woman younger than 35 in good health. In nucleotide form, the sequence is TGCAGTGCTAGTATTGGCCCCAGCGGGCAGTACTTC. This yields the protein CSASIGPSGQYF.